The 2 T cell receptor beta chains below all came from one sample that was sequenced in a study of cytomegalovirus exposure and HLA in healthy donors. PCR used 60 Vbeta primers and 13 Jbeta primers. Method: immunoSEQ multiplex PCR; TCRdb's copy keeps in-frame clones and lacks some. The sample has roughly 140,000 clones, over 70% seen once. The sample comprised PBMCs. The receptors here all came from a man in his thirties or forties in good health and CMV-seropositive.

This chain links TRBV28 with TRBJ1-4; D remains unclear. This CDR3 comprises 13 residues. The germline CDR1 and CDR2 sequences are MDHEN and SYDVKM. V lost 3 bases and J lost 6, with 8 bases in between. CDR3 nucleotide sequence: TGTGCCAGCAGTTTTGCTATGGATGAAAAACTGTTTTTT. It specifies CASSFAMDEKLFF.

This rearrangement joins TRBV28 to TRBJ1-2, with D maybe TRBD1 (5 bases). Germline loops: CDR1 MDHEN, CDR2 SYDVKM. V was cut by 1 base and J by 1 base, with 10 bases left in between. CDR3 length: 15 residues. CDR3 bases: TGTGCCAGCAGTTTATTAGGGGTCGGTAACTATGGCTACACCTTC. Its protein is CASSLLGVGNYGYTF.